Listed below are T cell receptor beta chains from one sample, sequenced in a study of OX40 agonist ivuxolimab in advanced cancers. Repertoires were generated with immunoSEQ multiplex PCR, while TCRdb's copy carries only in-frame clones and drops some. The sample shows approximately 70,000 clones, less than 90% of them seen only once. Source: CD4+ or CD8+ T cells sorted from blood, taken in a trial of the OX40 agonist ivuxolimab. Receptors originate from an adult with an advanced solid tumor such as melanoma, head and neck, liver or kidney cancer. Both conserved end residues are part of each CDR3. D genes are given only for firm matches. Clone size is not always given. Where it is, it says once, few, many or a class for expanded clones.

v_gene,d_gene,abundance,len,j_gene,CDR3aa,CDR3nt
TRBV25-1,TRBD1,-,15,TRBJ1-3,CASSKTGSVENTIYF,TGTGCCAGCAGTAAGACAGGGTCCGTAGAAAACACCATATATTTT
TRBV10-3,-,-,12,TRBJ2-2,CAIRAEQGELFF,TGTGCCATCAGAGCCGAGCAAGGGGAGCTGTTTTTT
TRBV11-1,-,once,16,TRBJ2-3,CASSFGAGSSTDTQYF,TGTGCCAGCAGCTTCGGTGCGGGGTCTAGCACAGATACGCAGTATTTT
TRBV6-1,TRBD1,-,16,TRBJ2-2,CASSAWDRGNTGELFF,TGTGCCAGCAGTGCTTGGGACAGGGGGAACACCGGGGAGCTGTTTTTT
TRBV11-2,-,-,13,TRBJ1-6,CASSSSRGSPLHF,TGTGCCAGCAGTTCTTCCAGGGGATCACCCCTCCACTTT
TRBV2,-,-,14,TRBJ2-7,CASRRTSSSYEQYF,TGTGCCAGCAGGCGGACATCGTCTTCCTACGAGCAGTACTTC
TRBV11-3,-,-,12,TRBJ1-1,CASSSPPTEAFF,TGTGCCAGCAGCTCCCCCCCCACTGAAGCTTTCTTT
TRBV28,-,-,10,TRBJ2-7,CASRGREQYF,TGTGCCAGCCGGGGGCGCGAGCAGTACTTC
TRBV10-1,-,-,13,TRBJ1-5,CASSGQGNQPQHF,TGCGCCAGCAGTGGCCAGGGGAATCAGCCCCAGCATTTT
TRBV10-1,-,-,16,TRBJ1-5,CASSESGGFSNQPQHF,TGCGCCAGCAGTGAGTCCGGAGGATTTAGCAATCAGCCCCAGCATTTT
TRBV5-6,-,-,14,TRBJ1-5,CASSRDIRPQPQHF,TGTGCCAGCAGCCGTGACATCCGCCCACAGCCCCAGCATTTT
TRBV30,-,-,10,TRBJ1-1,CAWISTRAFF,TGTGCCTGGATCAGCACTAGGGCTTTCTTT
TRBV4-3,-,-,15,TRBJ2-3,CASSASFQGTDTQYF,TGCGCCAGCAGCGCCTCATTCCAGGGGACAGATACGCAGTATTTT
TRBV7-9,-,-,13,TRBJ1-2,CASLEAGNYGYTF,TGTGCCAGCTTAGAAGCGGGGAACTATGGCTACACCTTC
TRBV28,-,-,13,TRBJ2-7,CASSLSPNYEQYF,TGTGCCAGCAGTTTATCTCCGAACTACGAGCAGTACTTC
TRBV11-3,-,few,15,TRBJ2-5,CASSAIAGQKETQYF,TGTGCCAGCAGCGCTATCGCTGGACAGAAAGAGACCCAGTACTTC
TRBV19,-,-,13,TRBJ1-5,CASSSSRGQPQHF,TGTGCCAGTAGTTCAAGCAGGGGTCAGCCCCAGCATTTT
TRBV6-5,-,-,13,TRBJ1-5,CASSYDSNQPQHF,TGTGCCAGCAGTTATGATAGCAATCAGCCCCAGCATTTT
TRBV5-1,TRBD2,-,17,TRBJ2-5,CASSLAPGTSGRKTQYF,TGCGCCAGCAGCTTGGCCCCCGGGACTAGCGGGAGAAAGACCCAGTACTTC
TRBV5-1,TRBD1,once,15,TRBJ1-5,CASRPTGEVNQPQHF,TGCGCCTCCCGCCCGACAGGGGAGGTCAATCAGCCCCAGCATTTT
TRBV6-5,-,-,14,TRBJ1-2,CASSYEGEGYGYTF,TGTGCCAGCAGTTACGAGGGTGAGGGCTATGGCTACACCTTC
TRBV28,TRBD1,-,16,TRBJ1-4,CASSHHGTVGGEKLFF,TGTGCCAGCAGCCACCACGGGACAGTCGGAGGGGAAAAACTGTTTTTT
TRBV19,TRBD1,-,14,TRBJ1-5,CASSLDRAGQPQHF,TGTGCCAGTAGTCTGGACAGGGCGGGCCAGCCCCAGCATTTT
TRBV2,TRBD2,-,13,TRBJ2-5,CARSSGLQETQYF,TGTGCCAGGTCTAGCGGCCTCCAAGAGACCCAGTACTTC
TRBV19,TRBD2,-,14,TRBJ2-3,CASRTSGGTDTQYF,TGTGCCAGTAGAACTAGCGGGGGCACAGATACGCAGTATTTT
TRBV6-1,TRBD2,-,15,TRBJ2-3,CASFFSSGSTDTQYF,TGTGCCAGCTTTTTTTCTAGCGGGAGCACAGATACGCAGTATTTT
TRBV4-2,TRBD2,once,15,TRBJ2-5,CASSFRLAGEETQYF,TGTGCCAGCAGCTTTCGACTAGCGGGAGAGGAGACCCAGTACTTC
TRBV10-3,-,-,14,TRBJ1-3,CAIGGHVAGNTIYF,TGTGCCATCGGGGGTCATGTGGCTGGAAACACCATATATTTT
TRBV7-2,TRBD2,-,17,TRBJ2-5,CASSLVASGGAEETQYF,TGTGCCAGCAGCTTAGTGGCTAGCGGGGGGGCCGAGGAGACCCAGTACTTC
TRBV5-1,TRBD2,-,17,TRBJ2-3,CASSLGGTSGRTDTQYF,TGCGCCAGCAGCTTGGGGGGGACTAGCGGGAGAACAGATACGCAGTATTTT
TRBV5-6,-,-,15,TRBJ2-3,CASSLVGEPTDTQYF,TGTGCCAGCAGCTTGGTGGGGGAACCCACAGATACGCAGTATTTT
TRBV9,TRBD1,-,16,TRBJ1-2,CASSAETGTGGNGYTF,TGTGCCAGCAGCGCGGAGACCGGGACAGGGGGGAATGGCTACACCTTC
TRBV19,TRBD1,-,15,TRBJ1-5,CASSKSETGAQPQHF,TGTGCCAGTAGTAAGTCGGAGACAGGGGCTCAGCCCCAGCATTTT
TRBV28,-,-,14,TRBJ1-1,CASSLATVNTEAFF,TGTGCCAGCAGTTTGGCGACGGTGAACACTGAAGCTTTCTTT
TRBV4-2,-,-,15,TRBJ2-5,CASSQEGSGPTAQYF,TGTGCCAGCAGCCAAGAAGGTAGCGGCCCCACGGCCCAGTACTTC
TRBV6-5,-,-,15,TRBJ2-7,CASMRRSRKSYEQYF,TGTGCCAGCATGCGGCGGAGCCGTAAGTCCTACGAGCAGTACTTC
TRBV7-2,TRBD2,-,19,TRBJ2-2,CASSPSGTSGPGGTGELFF,TGTGCCAGCAGCCCCTCCGGGACTAGCGGGCCGGGGGGCACCGGGGAGCTGTTTTTT
TRBV29-1,TRBD1,-,12,TRBJ2-7,CSVLTGGAEQYF,TGCAGCGTACTAACAGGGGGCGCCGAGCAGTACTTC
TRBV5-1,TRBD1,-,17,TRBJ1-3,CASSLDSMTGTGNTIYF,TGCGCCAGCAGCTTGGACTCTATGACAGGGACTGGAAACACCATATATTTT
TRBV6-5,-,-,15,TRBJ2-1,CASSRAGGSYNEQFF,TGTGCCAGCAGTAGGGCAGGAGGCTCCTACAATGAGCAGTTCTTC
TRBV27,-,-,13,TRBJ2-5,CASESLDGTTQYF,TGTGCCAGCGAGTCCCTGGACGGTACGACCCAGTACTTC
TRBV18,-,-,16,TRBJ2-3,CASSQRTDSSTDTQYF,TGTGCCAGCTCACAAAGGACAGACTCTAGCACAGATACGCAGTATTTT
TRBV7-8,-,-,15,TRBJ1-5,CASSLGTSSNQPQHF,TGTGCCAGCAGCTTAGGTACCAGTAGCAATCAGCCCCAGCATTTT
TRBV7-2,TRBD1,-,15,TRBJ2-7,CASSFGTGGSYEQYF,TGTGCCAGCAGCTTTGGGACAGGGGGCAGCTACGAGCAGTACTTC
TRBV5-6,TRBD1,once,17,TRBJ1-1,CASSLFQQGVRSTEAFF,TGTGCCAGCAGCTTGTTTCAACAGGGGGTTAGGAGCACTGAAGCTTTCTTT
TRBV11-3,-,-,14,TRBJ1-1,CASTIKALGTEAFF,TGTGCCAGCACCATCAAGGCCCTGGGCACTGAAGCTTTCTTT
TRBV5-1,-,once,15,TRBJ2-7,CASSLNSGGPYEQYF,TGCGCCAGCAGCTTGAACAGCGGAGGCCCCTACGAGCAGTACTTC
TRBV9,-,-,13,TRBJ2-5,CASSAEPAETQYF,TGTGCCAGCAGCGCCGAGCCGGCGGAGACCCAGTACTTC
TRBV28,-,once,12,TRBJ1-2,CASSLRGYGYTF,TGTGCCAGCAGTTTGAGGGGCTATGGCTACACCTTC
TRBV11-3,-,-,14,TRBJ2-1,CASSGPGIYNEQFF,TGTGCCAGCAGCGGTCCGGGGATATACAATGAGCAGTTCTTC
TRBV6-1,-,-,14,TRBJ2-4,CASNPYLAKNIQYF,TGTGCCAGCAACCCCTACTTAGCCAAAAACATTCAGTACTTC
TRBV4-1,TRBD1,few,15,TRBJ1-5,CASSQDGQGARSQHF,TGCGCCAGCAGCCAAGATGGACAGGGGGCCAGGTCCCAGCATTTT
TRBV4-3,-,few,17,TRBJ1-6,CASSQEFSRAGGSPLHF,TGCGCCAGCAGCCAAGAATTTAGCAGGGCGGGAGGTTCACCCCTCCACTTT
TRBV7-2,-,-,14,TRBJ2-5,CASTYLPGLPTQYF,TGTGCCAGCACCTACCTTCCGGGACTGCCGACCCAGTACTTC